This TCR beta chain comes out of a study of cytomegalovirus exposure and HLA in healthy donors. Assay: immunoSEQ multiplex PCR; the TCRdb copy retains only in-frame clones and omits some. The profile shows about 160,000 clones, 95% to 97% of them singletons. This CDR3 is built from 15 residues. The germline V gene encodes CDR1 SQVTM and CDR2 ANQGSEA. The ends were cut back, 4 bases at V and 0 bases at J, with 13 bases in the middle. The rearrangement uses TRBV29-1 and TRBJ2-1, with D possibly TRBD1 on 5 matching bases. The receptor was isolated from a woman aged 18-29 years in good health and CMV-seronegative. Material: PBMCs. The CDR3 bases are TGCAGCGTTGTGTTGCAGGGAAGCTCCTACAATGAGCAGTTCTTC. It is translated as CSVVLQGSSYNEQFF.